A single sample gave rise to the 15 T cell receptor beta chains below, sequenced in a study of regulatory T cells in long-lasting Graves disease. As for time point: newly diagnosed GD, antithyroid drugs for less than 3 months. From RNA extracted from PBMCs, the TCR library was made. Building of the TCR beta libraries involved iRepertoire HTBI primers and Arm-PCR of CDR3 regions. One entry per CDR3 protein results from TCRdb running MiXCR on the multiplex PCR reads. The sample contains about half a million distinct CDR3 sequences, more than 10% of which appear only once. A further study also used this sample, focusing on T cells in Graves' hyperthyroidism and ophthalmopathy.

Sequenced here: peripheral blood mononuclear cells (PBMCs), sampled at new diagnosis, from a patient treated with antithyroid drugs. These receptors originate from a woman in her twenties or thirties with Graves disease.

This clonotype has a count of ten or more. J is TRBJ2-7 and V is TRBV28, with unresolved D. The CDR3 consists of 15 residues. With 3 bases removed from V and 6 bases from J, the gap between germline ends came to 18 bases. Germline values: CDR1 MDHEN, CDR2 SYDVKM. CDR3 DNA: TGTGCCAGCAGTTTCGCCGGACCCACCCTAGGCGAGCAGTACTTC. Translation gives CASSFAGPTLGEQYF.

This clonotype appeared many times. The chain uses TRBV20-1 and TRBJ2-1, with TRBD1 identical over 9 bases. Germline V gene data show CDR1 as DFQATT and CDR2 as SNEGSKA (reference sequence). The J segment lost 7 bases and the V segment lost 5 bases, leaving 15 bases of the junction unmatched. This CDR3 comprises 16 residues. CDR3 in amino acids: CSAPSYTGTGRNEQFF. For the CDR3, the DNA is TGCAGTGCTCCAAGCTACACCGGGACAGGGAGGAATGAGCAGTTCTTC.

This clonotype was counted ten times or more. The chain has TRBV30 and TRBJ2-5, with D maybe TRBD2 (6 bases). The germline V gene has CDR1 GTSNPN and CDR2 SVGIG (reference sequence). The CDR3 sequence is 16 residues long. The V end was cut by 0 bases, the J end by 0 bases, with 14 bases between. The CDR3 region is CAWSVWGEPYQETQYF. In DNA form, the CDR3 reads TGTGCCTGGAGTGTATGGGGGGAGCCCTACCAAGAGACCCAGTACTTC.

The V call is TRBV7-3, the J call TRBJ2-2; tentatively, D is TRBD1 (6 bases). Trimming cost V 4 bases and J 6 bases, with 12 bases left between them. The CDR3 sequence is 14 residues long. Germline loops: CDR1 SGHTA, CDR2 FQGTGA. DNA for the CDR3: TGTGCCAGCAGCTCACAGGGTTACCCCGGGGAGCTGTTTTTT. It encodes CASSSQGYPGELFF.

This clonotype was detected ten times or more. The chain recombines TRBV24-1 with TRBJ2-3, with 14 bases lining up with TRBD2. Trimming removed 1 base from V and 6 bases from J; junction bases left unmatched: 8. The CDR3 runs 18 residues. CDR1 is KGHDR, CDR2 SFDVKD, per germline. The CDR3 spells CATSDFGTSGRRRDTQYF. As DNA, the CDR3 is TGTGCCACCAGTGATTTTGGGACTAGCGGGAGAAGAAGGGATACGCAGTATTTT.

The CDR3 here is CASSPTGGQGAYEQFF. The CDR3 bases are TGCGCCAGCAGCCCCACCGGGGGACAGGGCGCGTATGAGCAGTTCTTC. The chain carries TRBV4-3 and TRBJ2-1; 9 nucleotides agree with TRBD1. Per germline, CDR1 LGHNA and CDR2 YSLEER. The CDR3 loop spans 16 amino acids. V lost 4 bases, J lost 8 bases, and 12 bases stayed unmatched.

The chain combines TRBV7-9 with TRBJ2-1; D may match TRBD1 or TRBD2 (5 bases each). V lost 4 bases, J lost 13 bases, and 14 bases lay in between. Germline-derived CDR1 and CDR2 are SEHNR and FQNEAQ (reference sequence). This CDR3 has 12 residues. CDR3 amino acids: CASSWDLWDQFF. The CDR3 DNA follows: TGTGCCAGCAGCTGGGACCTTTGGGACCAGTTCTTC.

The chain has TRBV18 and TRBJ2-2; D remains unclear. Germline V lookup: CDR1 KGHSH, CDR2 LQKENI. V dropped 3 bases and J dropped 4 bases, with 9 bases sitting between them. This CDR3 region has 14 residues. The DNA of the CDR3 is TGTGCCAGCTCACCGACGACGCTCACCGGGGAGCTGTTTTTT. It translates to CASSPTTLTGELFF. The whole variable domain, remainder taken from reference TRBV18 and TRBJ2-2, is NAGVMQNPRHLVRRRGQEARLRCSPMKGHSHVYWYRQLPEEGLKFMVYLQKENIIDESGMPKERFSAEFPKEGPSILRIQQVVRGDSAAYFCASSPTTLTGELFFGEGSRLTVL.

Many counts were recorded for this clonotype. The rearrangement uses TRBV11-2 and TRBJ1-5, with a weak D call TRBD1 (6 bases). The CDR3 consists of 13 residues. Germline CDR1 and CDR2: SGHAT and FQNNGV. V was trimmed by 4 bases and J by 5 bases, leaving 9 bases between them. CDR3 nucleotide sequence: TGTGCCAGCAGCTCGGACAGCTATCAGCCCCAGCATTTT. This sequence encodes CASSSDSYQPQHF. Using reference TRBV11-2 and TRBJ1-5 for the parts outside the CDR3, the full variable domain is EAGVAQSPRYKIIEKRQSVAFWCNPISGHATLYWYQQILGQGPKLLIQFQNNGVVDDSQLPKDRFSAERLKGVDSTLKIQPAKLEDSAVYLCASSSDSYQPQHFGDGTRLSIL.

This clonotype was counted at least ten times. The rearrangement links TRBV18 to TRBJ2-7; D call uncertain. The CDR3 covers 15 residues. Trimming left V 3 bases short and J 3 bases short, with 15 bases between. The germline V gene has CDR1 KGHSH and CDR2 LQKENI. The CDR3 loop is CASSPMGSGRYEQYF. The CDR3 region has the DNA TGTGCCAGCTCACCCATGGGCTCCGGCCGCTACGAGCAGTACTTC.

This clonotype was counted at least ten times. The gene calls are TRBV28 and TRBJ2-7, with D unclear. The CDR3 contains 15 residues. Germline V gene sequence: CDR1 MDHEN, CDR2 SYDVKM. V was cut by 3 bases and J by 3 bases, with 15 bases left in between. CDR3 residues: CASSFNGLNLYEQYF. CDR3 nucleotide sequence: TGTGCCAGCAGTTTCAACGGCTTGAACCTCTACGAGCAGTACTTC.

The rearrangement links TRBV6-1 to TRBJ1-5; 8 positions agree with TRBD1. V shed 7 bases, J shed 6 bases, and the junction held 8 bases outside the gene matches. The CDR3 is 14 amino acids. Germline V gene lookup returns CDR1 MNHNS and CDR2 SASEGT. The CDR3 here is CASKPGQARQPQHF. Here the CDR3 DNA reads TGTGCCAGCAAACCGGGACAGGCGCGTCAGCCCCAGCATTTT.

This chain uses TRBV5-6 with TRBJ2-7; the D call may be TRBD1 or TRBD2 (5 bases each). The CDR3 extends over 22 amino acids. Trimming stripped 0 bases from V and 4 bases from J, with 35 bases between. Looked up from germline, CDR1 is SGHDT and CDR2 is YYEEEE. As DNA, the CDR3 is TGTGCCAGCAGCTTGGTCGAACCTAGGTACGAGTCCGGGACCCTAAGGACGTACGAGCAGTACTTC. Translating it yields CASSLVEPRYESGTLRTYEQYF.

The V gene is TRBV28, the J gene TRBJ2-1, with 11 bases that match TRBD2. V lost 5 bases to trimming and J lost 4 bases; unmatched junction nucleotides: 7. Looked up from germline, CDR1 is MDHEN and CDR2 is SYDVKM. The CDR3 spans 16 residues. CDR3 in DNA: TGTGCCAGCAGTGGTCGTGGACTAGCGGGTTACAATGAGCAGTTCTTC. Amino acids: CASSGRGLAGYNEQFF. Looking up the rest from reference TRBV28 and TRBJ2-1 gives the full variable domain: DVKVTQSSRYLVKRTGEKVFLECVQDMDHENMFWYRQDPGLGLRLIYFSYDVKMKEKGDIPEGYSVSREKKERFSLILESASTNQTSMYLCASSGRGLAGYNEQFFGPGTRLTVL.

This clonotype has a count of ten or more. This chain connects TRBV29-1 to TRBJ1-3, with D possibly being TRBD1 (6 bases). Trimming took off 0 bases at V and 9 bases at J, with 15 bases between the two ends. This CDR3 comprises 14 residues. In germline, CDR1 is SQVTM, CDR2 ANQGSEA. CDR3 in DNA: TGCAGCGTTGAAGAGAGCGGACAGTTCTCCACCATATATTTT. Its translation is CSVEESGQFSTIYF.